This T cell receptor beta chain was captured in a study of T-cell reconstitution after alpha-beta-depleted transplantation in children. Unique molecular identifiers tagged the TCRbeta library. From the PCR reads, TCRdb called clonotypes with MiXCR, one entry per CDR3 protein. The table includes over 200,000 distinct CDR3 sequences, 8.5% to 10% detected once. Trimming removed 0 bases at V and 4 bases at J, with 10 bases between. This CDR3 spans 13 amino acids. Germline CDR1 and CDR2: SQVTM and ANQGSEA. The sequence came from a human donor who donated a stem cell graft to a child with acute lymphoblastic leukemia. The chain employs TRBV29-1 and TRBJ2-7; D not resolved. The sample consisted of PBMCs from the stem cell graft donor, taken from the stem cell graft. The CDR3 region is CSVEDLEGYEQYF. CDR3 DNA sequence: TGCAGCGTTGAAGATCTAGAAGGGTACGAGCAGTACTTC.